The 15 T cell receptor beta chains listed next were all sequenced from one sample in a study of cytomegalovirus exposure and HLA in healthy donors. Data came from immunoSEQ multiplex PCR; TCRdb stores just in-frame clones and leaves some out. The sample lists roughly 270,000 clones, over 75% occurring once. The sequenced sample consisted of PBMCs. The receptors stem from a woman aged 18-29 years in good health and CMV-seronegative.

The CDR3 DNA reads TGCGCCAGCAGCGAGCGGGTCACAGATACGCAGTATTTT. This codes for CASSERVTDTQYF. The chain carries TRBV4-3 and TRBJ2-3; D perhaps matches TRBD2 (6 bases). Germline V gene lookup returns CDR1 LGHNA and CDR2 YSLEER. The V and J ends lost 5 bases and 2 bases respectively, with 8 bases between them. There are 13 residues in the CDR3.

The chain carries TRBV6-4 and TRBJ2-1; TRBD2 aligns across 10 bases. There are 16 residues in the CDR3. Germline V CDR1 and CDR2: MRHNA, SNTAGT. The trim removed 4 bases at V and 2 bases at J, leaving 5 bases unmatched. CDR3 in DNA: TGTGCCAGCAGTGCCAGAGGACTAGCGGCCTACAATGAGCAGTTCTTC. Residues: CASSARGLAAYNEQFF.

J is TRBJ2-7 and V is TRBV5-4, with TRBD2 identical over 10 bases. Germline V gene lookup returns CDR1 SGHNT and CDR2 YYREEE (reference sequence). J was trimmed by 6 bases and V by 6 bases; bases with no gene match: 6. The CDR3 contains 13 residues. CDR3 loop: CASTTSGKSEQYF. DNA for the CDR3: TGTGCCAGCACAACTAGCGGGAAGAGCGAGCAGTACTTC.

The chain employs TRBV7-6 and TRBJ2-7, with 7 bases aligning to TRBD2. CDR3 length: 14 amino acids. CDR1 SGHVS and CDR2 FNYEAQ come from the germline V gene. V was pared by 8 bases and J by 0 bases, with 7 bases of the junction left unmatched. DNA of the CDR3: TGTGCCAGCCAACGGCAGCGGGGCTCCTACGAGCAGTACTTC. As protein: CASQRQRGSYEQYF.

The V gene is TRBV19, the J gene TRBJ2-3; D not resolved. Germline-derived CDR1 and CDR2 are LNHDA and SQIVND (reference sequence). V was cut by 1 base and J by 0 bases, with 8 bases left in between. This CDR3 comprises 15 residues. For the CDR3, the DNA is TGTGCCAGTAGTATAGCCCTAACTAGCACAGATACGCAGTATTTT. Protein: CASSIALTSTDTQYF. Complete variable domain (other parts from reference TRBV19 and TRBJ2-3): DGGITQSPKYLFRKEGQNVTLSCEQNLNHDAMYWYRQDPGQGLRLIYYSQIVNDFQKGDIAEGYSVSREKKESFPLTVTSAQKNPTAFYLCASSIALTSTDTQYFGPGTRLTVL.

This rearrangement joins TRBV5-1 to TRBJ2-5; TRBD2 matches at 8 bases. The V gene end was trimmed by 0 bases and the J gene end by 3 bases; junction bases not matched to a gene: 4. CDR3 length: 15 residues. Germline CDR1 is SGHRS and CDR2 is YFSETQ. CDR3 sequence reads: CASSLGGTREETQYF. The DNA of the CDR3 is TGCGCCAGCAGCTTGGGGGGGACTAGGGAAGAGACCCAGTACTTC.

V usage is TRBV28 and J usage is TRBJ2-3; TRBD2 agrees at 9 bases. J lost 4 bases, V lost 4 bases, and 9 bases had no gene match. CDR3 size: 16 residues. From germline, CDR1 is MDHEN and CDR2 SYDVKM. In nucleotides, the CDR3 is TGTGCCAGCAGTTCCCGGGGGGCTAGCGGGGCAGATACGCAGTATTTT. This encodes CASSSRGASGADTQYF.

This clone was found once. V gene TRBV11-3 combines with J gene TRBJ2-7, with D maybe TRBD2 (6 bases). The V end lost 2 bases, the J end lost 5 bases, and 16 bases lay between the germline ends. The CDR3 has 15 amino acids. The germline V gene encodes CDR1 SGHNT and CDR2 YENEEA. The CDR3 here is CASSLNPQLAHEQYF. DNA for the CDR3: TGTGCCAGCAGCTTAAACCCTCAACTAGCTCACGAGCAGTACTTC.

This clone has a handful of counts. This rearrangement joins TRBV30 to TRBJ2-7; D possibly matches TRBD1 or TRBD2 (5 bases each). This CDR3 has 13 amino acids. Trimming took off 7 bases at V and 1 base at J, with 14 bases between the two ends. Per the germline V gene, CDR1 is GTSNPN and CDR2 is SVGIG (reference sequence). The CDR3 spells CALRGPPSYEQYF. CDR3 sequence (DNA): TGTGCCTTGAGGGGCCCCCCTTCCTACGAGCAGTACTTC.

The V call is TRBV9, the J call TRBJ2-1, with 8 bases identical to TRBD1. Per the germline V gene, CDR1 is SGDLS and CDR2 is YYNGEE. J was trimmed by 7 bases and V by 0 bases; bases with no gene match: 3. This CDR3 has 14 amino acids. The CDR3 loop is CASSVGQGANEQFF. For the CDR3, the DNA is TGTGCCAGCAGCGTAGGGCAGGGGGCGAATGAGCAGTTCTTC.

This chain links TRBV28 with TRBJ2-3; D might be TRBD1 (6 bases). Trimming took 6 bases from V and 4 from J, leaving 17 bases between them. Germline V gene lookup returns CDR1 MDHEN and CDR2 SYDVKM. The CDR3 has 15 amino acids. CDR3: CASSPTGRGSDTQYF. The CDR3 DNA is TGTGCCAGCAGCCCGACAGGTCGTGGGTCAGATACGCAGTATTTT.

This chain joins TRBV7-2 and TRBJ2-7; 9 bases match TRBD2. The CDR3 length is 17 residues. Trimming at V came to 3 bases and at J to 0 bases, leaving 9 bases not matched to a gene. Germline loops: CDR1 SGHTA, CDR2 FQGNSA. The CDR3 sequence is CASSFWASGTHSYEQYF. The CDR3 DNA sequence: TGTGCCAGCAGCTTTTGGGCTAGCGGGACCCACTCCTACGAGCAGTACTTC.

With regard to this clone: The same CDR3 can be traced to other DNA sequences in this sample. V usage is TRBV28 and J usage is TRBJ2-1; D perhaps matches TRBD2 (5 bases). The length of the CDR3 is 12 residues. Germline V gene lookup returns CDR1 MDHEN and CDR2 SYDVKM. V lost 5 bases, J lost 10 bases, and 12 bases lay in between. The CDR3 protein is CASSPPSGEQFF. CDR3 in DNA: TGTGCCAGCAGTCCCCCCTCGGGGGAGCAGTTCTTC.

The CDR3 bases are TGCGCCAGCAGCTTGTTGGCGGGAGTGGGTAACAATGAGCAGTTCTTC. It specifies CASSLLAGVGNNEQFF. The chain joins TRBV5-1 to TRBJ2-1, with 7 bases lining up with TRBD2. Germline trimming cut 1 base from V and 5 bases from J; bases unmatched to any gene: 9. The germline V gene encodes CDR1 SGHRS and CDR2 YFSETQ. This CDR3 comprises 16 residues.

This clone has a handful of counts. The rearrangement uses TRBV6-5 and TRBJ1-5; D is perhaps TRBD1 (5 bases). The CDR3 is made up of 12 amino acids. Germline V CDR1 and CDR2: MNHEY, SVGAGI. Between the trimmed V and J ends, which lost 6 bases and 6 bases, there was a span of 9 bases. CDR3 in amino acids: CASRGAGQPQHF. In nucleotides, the CDR3 is TGTGCCAGCAGAGGGGCAGGTCAGCCCCAGCATTTT.